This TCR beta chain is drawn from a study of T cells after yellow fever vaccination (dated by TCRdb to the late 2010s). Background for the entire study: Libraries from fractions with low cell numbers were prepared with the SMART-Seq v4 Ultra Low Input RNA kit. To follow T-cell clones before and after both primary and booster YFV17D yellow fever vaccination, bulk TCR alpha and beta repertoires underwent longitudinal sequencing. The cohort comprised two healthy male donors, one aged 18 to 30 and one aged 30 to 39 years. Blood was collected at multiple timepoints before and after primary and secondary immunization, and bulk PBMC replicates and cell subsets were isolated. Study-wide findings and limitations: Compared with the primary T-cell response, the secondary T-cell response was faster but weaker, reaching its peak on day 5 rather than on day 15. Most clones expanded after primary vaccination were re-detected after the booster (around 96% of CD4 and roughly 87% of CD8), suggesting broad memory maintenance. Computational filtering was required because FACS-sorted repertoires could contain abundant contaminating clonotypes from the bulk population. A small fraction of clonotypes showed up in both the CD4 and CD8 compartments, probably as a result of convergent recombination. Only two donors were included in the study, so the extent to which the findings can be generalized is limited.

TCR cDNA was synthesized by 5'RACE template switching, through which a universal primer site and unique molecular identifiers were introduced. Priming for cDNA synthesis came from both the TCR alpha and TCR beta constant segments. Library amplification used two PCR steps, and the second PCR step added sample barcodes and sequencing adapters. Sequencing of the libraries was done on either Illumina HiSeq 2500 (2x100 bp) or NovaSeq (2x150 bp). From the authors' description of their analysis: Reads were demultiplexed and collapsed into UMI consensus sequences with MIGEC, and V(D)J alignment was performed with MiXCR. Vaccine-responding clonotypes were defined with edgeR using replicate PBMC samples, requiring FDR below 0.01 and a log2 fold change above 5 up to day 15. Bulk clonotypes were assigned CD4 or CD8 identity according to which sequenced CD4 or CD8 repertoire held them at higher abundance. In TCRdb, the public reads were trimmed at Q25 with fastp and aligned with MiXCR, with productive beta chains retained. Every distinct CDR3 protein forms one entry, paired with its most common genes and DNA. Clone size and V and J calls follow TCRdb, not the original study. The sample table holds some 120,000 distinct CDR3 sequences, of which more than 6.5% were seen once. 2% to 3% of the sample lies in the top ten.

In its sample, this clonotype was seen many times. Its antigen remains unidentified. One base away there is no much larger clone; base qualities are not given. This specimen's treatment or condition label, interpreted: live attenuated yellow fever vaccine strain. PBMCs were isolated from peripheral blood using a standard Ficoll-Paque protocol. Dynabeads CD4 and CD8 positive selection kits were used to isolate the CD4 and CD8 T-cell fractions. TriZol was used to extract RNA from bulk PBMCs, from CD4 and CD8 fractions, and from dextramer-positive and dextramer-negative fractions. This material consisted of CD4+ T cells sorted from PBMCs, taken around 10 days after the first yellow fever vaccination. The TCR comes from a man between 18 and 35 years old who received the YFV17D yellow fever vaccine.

The bases read TGTGCCAGCAGCCGGGGGACCCGAACCTACAATGAGCAGTTCTTC. Its translation is CASSRGTRTYNEQFF. The rearranged segments are TRBV7-2 and TRBJ2-1; 6 matching bases give a weak D call of TRBD2. CDR1 and CDR2 (SGHTA, FQGNSA) derive from the germline V gene. The CDR3 covers 15 residues, taking in both the cysteine and the phenylalanine. Just the 45-base CDR3 DNA is kept, in frame starting at base 1. The junction carries 13 bases between V and J, which are trimmed by 5 bases and 2 bases respectively.